This T cell receptor (beta chain) is from a study of identifying expanded T cells in peripheral blood. The ends were cut back, 1 base at V and 5 bases at J, with 9 bases in the middle. This CDR3 is 13 amino acids long. CDR1 and CDR2 (germline): LGHNA, YNFKEQ. Overall study findings and caveats: Approximately two-week clone count variance significantly increased as total template count grew. Differentially abundant clones: 0.95 to 1.5 between replicates, just under 17 at around 15 days, less than 20 at four.

Some clones are missing from TCRdb's copy, which holds only in-frame ones; the method was immunoSEQ multiplex PCR. The sample comprises about 82,000 clones, 85% to 90% of which are singletons, and roughly 7% rests with the top ten. During the collection period, no donor immune events like infections were recorded. About this clone: The antigen remains unidentified.

The source is a person between 18 and 75 years old in good health. The sample consisted of blood. The rearrangement joins TRBV4-2 to TRBJ2-7; D is uncertain. The CDR3 region is CASSQVGLHEQYF. The CDR3 nucleotides read TGTGCCAGCAGCCAAGTAGGCCTCCACGAGCAGTACTTC.